These T cell receptor beta chains were read from a single sample in a study of shared clonotypes between healthy human individuals. The repertoire was sequenced with immunoSEQ multiplex PCR; TCRdb's copy has only in-frame clones and lacks some. The sample lists a few hundred thousand clones, 60% to 70% seen once, with around 10% in the top ten. Sequenced input: memory CD4+ T cells sorted from blood. The receptors were gathered from a man aged 30 to 45 in good health. CDR3s include the opening cysteine and the closing phenylalanine or tryptophan. The D gene is left open where the match is weak. Expanded clones are given a class, and other clones once, few, many or no size at all.

TRBV7-8	NA	TRBJ1-1	NA	CASSYPGQTNTEAFF	TGTGCCAGCAGCTATCCGGGACAAACAAACACTGAAGCTTTCTTT
TRBV19	NA	TRBJ1-1	NA	CASSESENTEAFF	TGTGCCAGTAGTGAATCGGAGAACACTGAAGCTTTCTTT
TRBV11-3	NA	TRBJ2-7	TRBD2	CASSNTMTSGEQYF	TGTGCCAGCAGCAACACGATGACTAGCGGCGAGCAGTACTTC
TRBV28	NA	TRBJ2-1	TRBD2	CASSSGPSGIFYNEQFF	TGTGCCAGCAGCTCCGGCCCTAGCGGGATCTTCTACAATGAGCAGTTCTTC
TRBV27	NA	TRBJ2-1	TRBD1	CASSLSSGQGYEQFF	TGTGCCAGCAGTTTATCGTCGGGACAGGGCTATGAGCAGTTCTTC
TRBV6-6	NA	TRBJ2-7	NA	CASSAELGRQYF	TGTGCCAGCAGTGCAGAACTTGGCCGGCAGTACTTC
TRBV30	NA	TRBJ1-4	NA	CAWSVAGGSEKLFF	TGTGCCTGGAGTGTTGCAGGAGGTTCAGAAAAACTGTTTTTT
TRBV7-3	NA	TRBJ2-1	NA	CASSSPKGEQFF	TGTGCCAGCAGCTCCCCTAAAGGTGAGCAGTTCTTC
TRBV6-1	few	TRBJ1-1	NA	CASSEVVWERTGRNTEAFF	TGTGCCAGCAGTGAAGTTGTGTGGGAGCGAACAGGTCGTAACACTGAAGCTTTCTTT
TRBV27	NA	TRBJ2-3	TRBD2	CASSWGGSRIDTQYF	TGTGCCAGCTCTTGGGGAGGGAGTCGAATCGATACGCAGTATTTT
TRBV5-6	NA	TRBJ2-1	NA	CASSFRQIYNEQFF	TGTGCCAGCAGCTTTAGGCAGATCTACAATGAGCAGTTCTTC
TRBV18	NA	TRBJ2-7	TRBD2	CASSPTTSGSSYEQYF	TGTGCCAGCTCACCAACTACTAGCGGATCTTCCTACGAGCAGTACTTC
TRBV5-6	many	TRBJ1-4	NA	CASRSVSGEKLFF	TGTGCCAGCAGATCCGTTTCGGGCGAAAAACTGTTTTTT
TRBV7-2	few	TRBJ2-6	NA	CASSLRQHSGANVLTF	TGTGCCAGCAGCTTACGACAGCACTCTGGGGCCAACGTCCTGACTTTC
TRBV29-1	few	TRBJ2-1	NA	CSVESVYEQFF	TGCAGCGTTGAATCCGTCTATGAGCAGTTCTTC
TRBV5-1	few	TRBJ2-7	TRBD2	CASTLTGGYEQYF	TGCGCCAGCACTCTTACGGGAGGCTACGAGCAGTACTTC
TRBV4-2	NA	TRBJ1-1	TRBD1	CASSQAPGTGMNTEAFF	TGTGCCAGCAGCCAAGCCCCCGGGACAGGGATGAACACTGAAGCTTTCTTT
TRBV5-1	NA	TRBJ2-5	NA	CASSPGPIETQYF	TGCGCCAGCAGCCCGGGGCCCATAGAGACCCAGTACTTC
TRBV5-1	NA	TRBJ2-1	TRBD2	CASSLSLTSGYNEQFF	TGCGCCAGCAGCTTATCTCTGACTAGCGGTTACAATGAGCAGTTCTTC
TRBV7-2	NA	TRBJ2-6	TRBD1	CASSSTGQGFNVLTF	TGTGCCAGCAGCTCGACGGGACAGGGCTTCAACGTCCTGACTTTC
TRBV18	NA	TRBJ2-7	TRBD2	CASSPKAGGYNEQYF	TGTGCCAGCTCACCGAAAGCGGGAGGCTACAACGAGCAGTACTTC
TRBV5-1	NA	TRBJ2-7	NA	CASSLERSSYEQYF	TGCGCCAGCAGCTTGGAACGAAGCTCCTACGAGCAGTACTTC
TRBV12-2	NA	TRBJ1-5	NA	CASRSRGWGNQPQHF	TGTGCAAGTCGCTCCCGGGGATGGGGCAATCAGCCCCAGCATTTT
TRBV5-1	NA	TRBJ1-2	NA	CASSLVGEILSYTF	TGCGCCAGCAGCTTGGTGGGGGAAATTCTTTCGTACACCTTC
TRBV18	NA	TRBJ2-1	TRBD1	CASSPSTGSYNEQFF	TGTGCCAGCTCACCATCGACAGGGTCCTACAATGAGCAGTTCTTC
TRBV5-5	NA	TRBJ2-5	TRBD1	CASSSDRGKETQYF	TGTGCCAGCAGCTCGGACAGGGGAAAAGAGACCCAGTACTTC
TRBV28	NA	TRBJ2-2	NA	CASSLHGELFF	TGTGCCAGCAGTTTACACGGGGAGCTGTTTTTT
TRBV15	NA	TRBJ2-1	NA	CATSSRSQGDNEQFF	TGTGCCACCAGCAGCCGATCCCAGGGAGACAATGAGCAGTTCTTC
TRBV7-9	NA	TRBJ2-2	NA	CASSSKTRIGELFF	TGTGCCAGCAGCTCGAAGACTAGGATCGGGGAGCTGTTTTTT
TRBV20-1	NA	TRBJ2-7	NA	CSAIYYEQYF	TGCAGTGCAATATACTACGAGCAGTACTTC
TRBV14	few	TRBJ2-1	TRBD2	CASSQDRTSGVNEQFF	TGTGCCAGCAGCCAAGATCGGACTAGCGGGGTAAATGAGCAGTTCTTC
TRBV11-1	NA	TRBJ2-7	NA	CASSLTGTIGAYEQYF	TGTGCCAGCAGCTTGACTGGGACAATTGGGGCTTACGAGCAGTACTTC
TRBV29-1	NA	TRBJ2-7	NA	CSVSRGTSYEQYF	TGCAGCGTTTCTCGCGGGACCTCCTACGAGCAGTACTTC
TRBV19	few	TRBJ2-5	NA	CASTTVTSGLETQYF	TGTGCCAGTACCACTGTTACCTCTGGATTGGAGACCCAGTACTTC
TRBV5-1	few	TRBJ1-2	NA	CASSTATSYGYTF	TGCGCCAGCAGCACCGCGACATCTTATGGCTACACCTTC
TRBV18	once	TRBJ2-6	NA	CASSPFQGGPSGANVLTF	TGTGCCAGCTCACCATTCCAGGGGGGCCCATCTGGGGCCAACGTCCTGACTTTC
TRBV4-2	NA	TRBJ2-3	TRBD2	CASSQEIAGGTDTQYF	TGTGCCAGCAGCCAAGAAATAGCGGGAGGGACAGATACGCAGTATTTT
TRBV30	few	TRBJ1-4	NA	CAWGATNEKLFF	TGTGCCTGGGGTGCAACTAATGAAAAACTGTTTTTT
TRBV9	NA	TRBJ2-3	NA	CASSVGSGTDTQYF	TGTGCCAGCAGCGTTGGATCGGGCACAGATACGCAGTATTTT
TRBV28	few	TRBJ1-2	NA	CASSGGFDYGYTF	TGTGCCAGCAGTGGGGGTTTTGACTATGGCTACACCTTC
TRBV9	NA	TRBJ2-5	TRBD2	CASAPGLAGGPGWETQYF	TGTGCCAGCGCTCCGGGACTAGCGGGAGGGCCGGGATGGGAGACCCAGTACTTC
TRBV19	NA	TRBJ2-6	TRBD1	CASVRDRFSGANVLTF	TGTGCCAGTGTCCGGGACAGATTCTCTGGGGCCAACGTCCTGACTTTC
TRBV12-2	NA	TRBJ2-3	NA	CASRKTRKGTDTQYF	TGTGCAAGTCGCAAAACTAGAAAGGGGACAGATACGCAGTATTTT
TRBV5-1	NA	TRBJ2-5	NA	CASSLSGVQETQYF	TGCGCCAGCAGCCTCTCGGGGGTCCAAGAGACCCAGTACTTC
TRBV27	NA	TRBJ2-7	TRBD1	CASSLFNRGPPYEQYF	TGTGCCAGCAGTTTATTCAACAGGGGTCCACCCTACGAGCAGTACTTC
TRBV11-2	NA	TRBJ2-5	NA	CASSPRPSNEETQYF	TGTGCCAGCAGCCCCAGACCCTCCAATGAGGAGACCCAGTACTTC
TRBV7-9	NA	TRBJ1-1	NA	CASSSLRGGRTEAFF	TGTGCCAGCAGCTCTCTCAGGGGCGGACGCACTGAAGCTTTCTTT
TRBV5-1	NA	TRBJ2-7	TRBD2	CASSLLTSGSAYEQYF	TGCGCCAGCAGCTTACTTACTAGCGGGAGCGCCTACGAGCAGTACTTC
TRBV11-2	many	TRBJ2-5	NA	CASSHIFRRRETQYF	TGTGCCAGCAGCCATATTTTCAGGCGGAGAGAGACCCAGTACTTC
TRBV4-3	NA	TRBJ2-1	NA	CASSPSGAKNNEQFF	TGCGCCAGCAGCCCGTCGGGGGCGAAGAACAATGAGCAGTTCTTC
TRBV9	few	TRBJ1-3	NA	CASSVESHSGNTIYF	TGTGCCAGCAGCGTAGAAAGTCACTCTGGAAACACCATATATTTT
TRBV10-3	once	TRBJ2-1	TRBD1	CAISEFTGQPSKNEQFF	TGTGCCATCAGTGAATTTACGGGACAGCCATCTAAGAATGAGCAGTTCTTC
TRBV7-2	NA	TRBJ2-1	NA	CASSLRLRNEQFF	TGTGCCAGCAGCTTGCGCCTAAGAAATGAGCAGTTCTTC
TRBV29-1	NA	TRBJ2-3	NA	CSVSSFTSQLFGSYTDTQYF	TGCAGCGTCTCTTCCTTTACTAGTCAACTATTCGGGTCCTACACAGATACGCAGTATTTT
TRBV27	NA	TRBJ2-2	NA	CASKGNAAGELFF	TGTGCCAGCAAGGGGAATGCCGCCGGGGAGCTGTTTTTT
TRBV5-1	NA	TRBJ2-7	TRBD2	CASSPSGGRNYEQYF	TGCGCCAGCAGCCCGTCGGGGGGGAGAAATTACGAGCAGTACTTC